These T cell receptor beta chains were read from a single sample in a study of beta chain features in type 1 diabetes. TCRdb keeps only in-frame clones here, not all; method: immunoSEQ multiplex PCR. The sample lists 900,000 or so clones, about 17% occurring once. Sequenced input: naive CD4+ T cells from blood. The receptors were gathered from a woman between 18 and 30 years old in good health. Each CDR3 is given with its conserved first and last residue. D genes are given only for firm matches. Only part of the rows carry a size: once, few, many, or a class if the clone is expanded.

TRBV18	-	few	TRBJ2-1	TGTGCCAGCTCACTATTAGACCCTTCCTTGCACAATGAGCAGTTCTTC	CASSLLDPSLHNEQFF
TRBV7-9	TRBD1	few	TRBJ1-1	TGTGCCAGCAGCTTAACAGGGGTGAACACTGAAGCTTTCTTT	CASSLTGVNTEAFF
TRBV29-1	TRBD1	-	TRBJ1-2	TGCAGCGTTGATGGCGACAGGGTAGGAATGCGCGGCTACACCTTC	CSVDGDRVGMRGYTF
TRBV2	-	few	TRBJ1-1	TGTGCCAGCAGCGAAGGCTATCCGAACACTGAAGCTTTCTTT	CASSEGYPNTEAFF
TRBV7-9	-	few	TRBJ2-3	TGTGCCAGCAGCTTGAGGCGGGAAGGGGTTACGCAGTATTTT	CASSLRREGVTQYF
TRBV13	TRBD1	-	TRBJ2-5	TGTGCCAGCAGAAGGACAGGCGGAAAGACCCAGTACTTC	CASRRTGGKTQYF
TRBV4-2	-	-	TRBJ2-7	TGTGCCAGCAGCCAACGACAGGACTACGAGCAGTACTTC	CASSQRQDYEQYF
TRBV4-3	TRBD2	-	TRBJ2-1	TGCGCCAGCAGCCAGCCCACTAGCGGGAGAAAGAACAATGAGCAGTTCTTC	CASSQPTSGRKNNEQFF
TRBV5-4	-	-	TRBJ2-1	TGTGCCAGCACGGGGAGCTCCTACAATGAGCAGTTCTTC	CASTGSSYNEQFF
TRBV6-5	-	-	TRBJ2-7	TGTGCCAGCAGTTACGCCCCTAGCGCATACGAGCAGTACTTC	CASSYAPSAYEQYF
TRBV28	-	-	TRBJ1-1	TGTGCCAGCAGTTTACCCCAGGGCAGACAAGCTTTCTTT	CASSLPQGRQAFF
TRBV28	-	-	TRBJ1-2	TGTGCCAGCAGTTACGACACAGGGCACTATGGCTACACCTTC	CASSYDTGHYGYTF
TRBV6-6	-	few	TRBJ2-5	TGTGCCAGCAGTTACTCAGGACGATCGGAGACCCAGTACTTC	CASSYSGRSETQYF
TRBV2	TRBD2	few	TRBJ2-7	TGTGCCAGCAGCGGATCCCTGGGTAGCGGGAGGGCCTACGAGCAGTACTTC	CASSGSLGSGRAYEQYF
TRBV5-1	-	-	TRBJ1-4	TGCGCCAGCAGCTTGGGGACTCTTAACAATGAAAAACTGTTTTTT	CASSLGTLNNEKLFF
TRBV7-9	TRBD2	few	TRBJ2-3	TGTGCCAGCAGCCCGGGACTAGCGGAAAACACAGATACGCAGTATTTT	CASSPGLAENTDTQYF
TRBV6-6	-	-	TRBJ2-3	TGTGCCAGCAGTTATCACACGACCTATGGTGGAGATACGCAGTATTTT	CASSYHTTYGGDTQYF
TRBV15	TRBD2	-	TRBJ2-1	TGTGCCACCACCTTTAGCGGGAGGGTGAATGAGCAGTTCTTC	CATTFSGRVNEQFF
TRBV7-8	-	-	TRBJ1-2	TGTGCCAGCAGCAACGCCGGAACGAGACGGCCAATTTATGGCTACACCTTC	CASSNAGTRRPIYGYTF
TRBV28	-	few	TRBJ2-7	TGTGCCAGCAGTCGAGACAGTGCCTACGAGCAGTACTTC	CASSRDSAYEQYF
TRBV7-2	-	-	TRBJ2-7	TGTGCCAGCAGCTCCAATCGGTACGAGCAGTACTTC	CASSSNRYEQYF
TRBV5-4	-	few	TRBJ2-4	TGTGCCAGCAGCTCCCTAGGACAGACGAACATTCAGTACTTC	CASSSLGQTNIQYF
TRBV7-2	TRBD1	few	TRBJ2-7	TGTGCCAGCAGCCCACGGACAGGATTCTACGAGCAGTACTTC	CASSPRTGFYEQYF
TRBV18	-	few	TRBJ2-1	TGTGCCAGCTCACCACCCGTGATAGGGGGCTCCTACAATGAGCAGTTCTTC	CASSPPVIGGSYNEQFF
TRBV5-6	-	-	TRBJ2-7	TGTGCCAGCAGCTTGGTCGAGAACTACGAGCAGTACTTC	CASSLVENYEQYF
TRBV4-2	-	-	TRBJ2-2	TGTGCCAGCAGCCAAGGCACCGGGGAGCTGTTTTTT	CASSQGTGELFF